This T cell receptor (beta chain) was identified during a study of beta chain features in type 1 diabetes. Turning to the study itself: Age, gender, cell numbers and subset yield matched between patients and controls. General study points: Shortening of TCRB CDR3s, moderate but significant, appeared in all four CD4+ subsets of Type 1 diabetes patients.

Germline V gene data show CDR1 as MGHRA and CDR2 as YSYEKL. V lost 1 base and J 4 bases, leaving 7 bases between the germline ends. There are 13 residues in the CDR3. Note on this clone: Its antigen is not identified.

The whole isolated RNA underwent reverse transcription, so sequencing captured expressed TCRB transcripts. The average output of naive, central memory and regulatory T cell samples was about 3.57 million reads. Libraries were prepared by immunoSEQ multiplex PCR; TCRdb keeps only in-frame clonotypes and omits some of them. The sample records 120,000 to 150,000 clones, about an eighth being singletons. The sample taken for sequencing was central memory CD4+ T cells from blood. This sequence originates from a man aged 18 to 29 with type 1 diabetes. This rearrangement joins TRBV4-1 to TRBJ1-2; possibly TRBD1 for D (5 bases). CDR3 DNA sequence: TGCGCCAGCAGCCAAGTCGGGGGCTATGGCTACACCTTC. Amino acid sequence: CASSQVGGYGYTF.